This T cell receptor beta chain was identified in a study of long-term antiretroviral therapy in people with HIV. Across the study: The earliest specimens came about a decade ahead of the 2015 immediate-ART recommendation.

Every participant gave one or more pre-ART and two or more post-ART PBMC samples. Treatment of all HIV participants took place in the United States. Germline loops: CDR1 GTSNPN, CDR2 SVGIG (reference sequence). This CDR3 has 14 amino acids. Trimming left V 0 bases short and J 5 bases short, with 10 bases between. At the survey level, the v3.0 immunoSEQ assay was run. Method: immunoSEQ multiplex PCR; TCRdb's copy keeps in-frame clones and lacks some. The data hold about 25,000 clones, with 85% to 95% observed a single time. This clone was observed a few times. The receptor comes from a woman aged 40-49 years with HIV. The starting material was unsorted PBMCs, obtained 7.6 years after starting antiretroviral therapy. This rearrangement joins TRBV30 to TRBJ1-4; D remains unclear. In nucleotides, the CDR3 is TGTGCCTGGAGTGTACCGTATGGGAATGAAAAACTGTTTTTT. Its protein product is CAWSVPYGNEKLFF.